This T cell receptor (beta chain) was documented in a study of graft-versus-host responses after intestinal transplantation. CDR1 is SGHRS and CDR2 is YFSETQ in the germline V gene. V was clipped by 4 bases and J by 2 bases, with 10 bases between them. This CDR3 has 15 amino acids. Assay used: immunoSEQ multiplex PCR; TCRdb lists only in-frame clones, some missing. The sample records 75,000 to 100,000 clones, more than 70% being singletons. Comment on this clone: Its antigen is unidentified.

Study-level results: Circulating GvH clone levels at their peak were associated with HvG declines (early post-transplant).

This receptor was taken from a human patient who received an intestinal transplant, so some T cells may come from the graft donor. The specimen was PBMCs, collected 255 days after intestinal transplant. The V call is TRBV5-1, the J call TRBJ2-6; D is uncertain. CDR3 sequence reads: CASSLELAGANVLTF. CDR3 coding DNA: TGCGCCAGCAGCCTCGAGCTGGCTGGGGCCAACGTCCTGACTTTC.